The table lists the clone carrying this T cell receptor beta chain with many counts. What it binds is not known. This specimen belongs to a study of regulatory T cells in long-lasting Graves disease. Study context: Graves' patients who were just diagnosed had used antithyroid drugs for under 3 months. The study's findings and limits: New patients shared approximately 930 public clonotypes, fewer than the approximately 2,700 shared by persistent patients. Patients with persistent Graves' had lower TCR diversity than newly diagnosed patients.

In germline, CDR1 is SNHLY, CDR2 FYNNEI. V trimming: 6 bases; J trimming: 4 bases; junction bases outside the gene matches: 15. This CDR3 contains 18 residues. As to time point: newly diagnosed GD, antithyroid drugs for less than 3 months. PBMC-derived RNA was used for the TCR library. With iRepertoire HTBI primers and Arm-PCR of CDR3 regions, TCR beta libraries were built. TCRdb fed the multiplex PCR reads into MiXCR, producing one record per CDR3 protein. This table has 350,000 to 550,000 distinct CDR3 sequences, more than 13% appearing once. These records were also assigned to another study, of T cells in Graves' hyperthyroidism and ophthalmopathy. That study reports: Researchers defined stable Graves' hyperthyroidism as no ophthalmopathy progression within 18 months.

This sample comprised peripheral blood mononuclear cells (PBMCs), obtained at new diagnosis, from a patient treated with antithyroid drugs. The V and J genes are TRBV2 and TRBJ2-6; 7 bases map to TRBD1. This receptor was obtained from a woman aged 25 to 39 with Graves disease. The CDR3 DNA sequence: TGTGCCAGCAGCTATCGACGACAGGGAGAAACGGGGGCCAACGTCCTGACTTTC. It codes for CASSYRRQGETGANVLTF.